A single sample is the source of the 28 T cell receptor beta chains below, sequenced in a study of technical replicates of blood from a handful of donors. Sequenced by immunoSEQ multiplex PCR; TCRdb stores in-frame clones only, minus some. The data show around 83,000 clones, 90% to 95% seen once. Sequenced: T cells isolated from PBMCs. The receptor set was obtained from a human donor in good health.

The rearrangement joins TRBV2 to TRBJ1-2; D gene ambiguous. CDR1 and CDR2 (germline): SNHLY, FYNNEI. The V and J ends lost 6 bases and 2 bases respectively, with 13 bases between them. The CDR3 contains 14 residues. The CDR3 reads CASSTRTANYGYTF. CDR3 coding DNA: TGTGCCAGCAGCACCCGGACTGCGAACTATGGCTACACCTTC. Based on the CDR3 plus reference TRBV2 and TRBJ1-2, the full variable domain is EPEVTQTPSHQVTQMGQEVILRCVPISNHLYFYWYRQILGQKVEFLVSFYNNEISEKSEIFDDQFSVERPDGSNFTLKIRSTKLEDSAMYFCASSTRTANYGYTFGSGTRLTVV.

A single count supports this clone. This chain connects TRBV7-2 to TRBJ2-3, with 8 bases that match TRBD1. The CDR3 covers 15 residues. J gave up 4 bases and V 6 bases, and 9 bases lay outside the gene matches. CDR1 is SGHTA and CDR2 is FQGNSA in the germline V gene. The CDR3 DNA follows: TGTGCCAGCAGACTTATTGGACAGGGTGCAGATACGCAGTATTTT. Amino acids: CASRLIGQGADTQYF.

V and J are TRBV12-2 and TRBJ2-7; TRBD2 was called by the table and not checked on the DNA. TRBV12-2 is reported as a pseudogene. The CDR3 covers 16 residues. DNA for the CDR3: TGTGCAAGTCGCCTCACACGGGGGGGGCAGTACTACGAGCAGTACTTC. Translation: CASRLTRGGQYYEQYF.

The chain employs TRBV2 and TRBJ2-7, with D tentatively TRBD1 (5 bases). Trimming shortened V by 4 bases and J by 6 bases, and 10 bases separated the two germline ends. CDR1 and CDR2 (germline): SNHLY, FYNNEI. The length of the CDR3 is 12 residues. The CDR3 here is CASSGPGSEQYF. CDR3 in DNA: TGTGCCAGCAGTGGACCAGGGTCCGAGCAGTACTTC.

This chain uses TRBV2 with TRBJ2-1; D uncertain. Trimming left V 2 bases short and J 6 bases short, with 8 bases between. Germline CDR1 reads SNHLY; CDR2 reads FYNNEI. This CDR3 has 13 residues. CDR3 nucleotides: TGTGCCAGCAGTGAACCTCTAGGCAATGAGCAGTTCTTC. Protein sequence: CASSEPLGNEQFF. Complete variable domain (other parts from reference TRBV2 and TRBJ2-1): EPEVTQTPSHQVTQMGQEVILRCVPISNHLYFYWYRQILGQKVEFLVSFYNNEISEKSEIFDDQFSVERPDGSNFTLKIRSTKLEDSAMYFCASSEPLGNEQFFGPGTRLTVL.

The chain uses TRBV5-8 and TRBJ2-3; 9 bases agree with TRBD2. CDR3 length equals 16 residues. Germline V gene data show CDR1 as SGHTS and CDR2 as YDEGEE. Germline trimming cut 0 bases from V and 4 bases from J; bases unmatched to any gene: 6. In DNA form, the CDR3 reads TGTGCCAGCAGCTTGGTGGCTAGCGGGATATCAGATACGCAGTATTTT. Protein sequence: CASSLVASGISDTQYF.

This clone was detected only once. This chain uses TRBV18 with TRBJ2-5; 10 bases map to TRBD2. CDR3 length equals 14 residues. The germline CDR1 and CDR2 sequences are KGHSH and LQKENI. V dropped 3 bases and J dropped 4; count of bases not matched to a gene: 2. The CDR3 sequence is CASSPSGRIETQYF. For the CDR3, the DNA is TGTGCCAGCTCACCTAGCGGGAGGATAGAGACCCAGTACTTC.

This CDR3 is CASSGDGEGNEQYF. CDR3 DNA sequence: TGTGCCAGCAGCGGGGACGGGGAGGGCAACGAGCAGTACTTC. The chain uses TRBV9 and TRBJ2-7; 7 bases are shared with TRBD2. Losses at the gene ends were 3 bases for V and 5 bases for J; bases not matched to a gene: 8. The CDR3 consists of 14 residues. Germline CDR1 and CDR2: SGDLS and YYNGEE.

The V gene is TRBV23-1, the J gene TRBJ2-5; 9 bases are a match to TRBD1. TRBV23-1 is sorted into the ORF group, with uncertain function. The junction had 10 bases not matched to a gene; V was cut back by 5 bases and J by 0 bases. The CDR3 has 17 residues. The CDR3 DNA sequence: TGCGCCAGCAGTACACCCCGGGGGACAGGGTACCAAGAGACCCAGTACTTC. Its translation: CASSTPRGTGYQETQYF.

The V and J genes are TRBV6-1 and TRBJ2-1, with 7 nucleotides matching TRBD1. The germline V gene encodes CDR1 MNHNS and CDR2 SASEGT. Trimming removed 2 bases from V and 5 bases from J; junction bases left unmatched: 18. This CDR3 spans 19 amino acids. The CDR3 DNA follows: TGTGCCAGCAGTGAATTTGTAGGGGGCGTATCATTAGTGGACAATGAGCAGTTCTTC. This gives the protein CASSEFVGGVSLVDNEQFF.

The chain carries TRBV5-8 and TRBJ1-1, with D perhaps matching TRBD1 (6 bases). There are 10 residues in the CDR3. CDR1 and CDR2 (germline): SGHTS, YDEGEE. Between the trimmed V and J ends, which lost 5 bases and 11 bases, there was a span of 10 bases. This CDR3 reads CASRYREAFF. CDR3 sequence (DNA): TGTGCCAGCAGATACAGGGAGGCTTTCTTT.

The V gene is TRBV4-1, the J gene TRBJ2-2; 10 positions match TRBD2. The ends lost 4 bases at V and 7 bases at J; junction bases unmatched: 12. The CDR3 has 17 residues. Germline CDR1 reads MGHRA; CDR2 reads YSYEKL. CDR3 sequence reads: CASSPGLAFQKGGELFF. For the CDR3, the DNA is TGCGCCAGCAGCCCGGGACTAGCGTTCCAAAAGGGCGGGGAGCTGTTTTTT.

This chain joins TRBV27 and TRBJ2-3, with D possibly being TRBD2 (6 bases). V shed 5 bases and J shed 0 bases, with 18 bases lying between them. The CDR3 loop spans 17 amino acids. In germline, CDR1 is MNHEY, CDR2 SMNVEV (reference sequence). Here the CDR3 DNA reads TGTGCCAGCAGTCCAGCCTTTAGCGGAGGAAGCACAGATACGCAGTATTTT. As protein: CASSPAFSGGSTDTQYF.

This rearrangement joins TRBV4-1 to TRBJ2-3; 8 nucleotides agree with TRBD2. The germline V gene encodes CDR1 MGHRA and CDR2 YSYEKL. The CDR3 extends over 15 amino acids. Losses at the gene ends were 4 bases for V and 1 base for J; bases not matched to a gene: 4. The CDR3 spells CASSRTSLGTDTQYF. CDR3 in DNA: TGCGCCAGCAGCCGGACTAGCTTGGGCACAGATACGCAGTATTTT.

The genes are TRBV13 and TRBJ2-5; TRBD1 matches at 7 bases. Per the germline V gene, CDR1 is PRHDT and CDR2 is FYEKMQ (reference sequence). The CDR3 has 14 amino acids. V was clipped by 4 bases and J by 5 bases; unmatched bases: 7. CDR3 loop: CASSYDRVMETQYF. The DNA of the CDR3 is TGTGCCAGCAGCTACGACAGGGTGATGGAGACCCAGTACTTC.

V gene TRBV2 combines with J gene TRBJ1-5; D may be TRBD1 (5 bases). CDR1 and CDR2 (germline): SNHLY, FYNNEI. The germline V and J ends were trimmed by 1 base and 2 bases, with 9 bases remaining between them. The length of the CDR3 is 15 residues. The CDR3 DNA reads as TGTGCCAGCAGTGAAGATAGCAGGGGCAATCAGCCCCAGCATTTT. It encodes CASSEDSRGNQPQHF.

This clone has a single count. This chain connects TRBV30 to TRBJ2-5; 7 bases map to TRBD2. Germline V gives CDR1 GTSNPN, CDR2 SVGIG (reference sequence). This CDR3 contains 15 residues. V lost 5 bases, J lost 0 bases, and 9 bases stayed unmatched. The CDR3, as DNA: TGTGCCTGGGTTCTAGCGGAGGAGTACCAAGAGACCCAGTACTTC. Translation: CAWVLAEEYQETQYF.

Written as DNA, the CDR3 is TGTGCCAGCAGTGTCCAGACAGGGCCCGGCTACGAGCAGTACTTC. It codes for CASSVQTGPGYEQYF. The rearrangement links TRBV6-1 to TRBJ2-7; 7 bases map to TRBD1. Trimming at V came to 4 bases and at J to 3 bases, leaving 9 bases not matched to a gene. The germline V gene has CDR1 MNHNS and CDR2 SASEGT. The CDR3 has 15 amino acids.

This chain connects TRBV11-3 to TRBJ2-3; D unresolved. CDR3 length equals 14 residues. Germline CDR1 and CDR2: SGHNT and YENEEA. Between the trimmed V and J ends, which lost 1 base and 2 bases, there was a span of 7 bases. DNA of the CDR3: TGTGCCAGCAGCTTAGGGAGTACCACAGATACGCAGTATTTT. It encodes CASSLGSTTDTQYF. Supplemented by reference TRBV11-3 and TRBJ2-3, the full variable domain reads EAGVVQSPRYKIIEKKQPVAFWCNPISGHNTLYWYLQNLGQGPELLIRYENEEAVDDSQLPKDRFSAERLKGVDSTLKIQPAELGDSAVYLCASSLGSTTDTQYFGPGTRLTVL.

This chain uses TRBV5-6 with TRBJ2-5, with 12 nucleotides matching TRBD2. The CDR3 spans 16 residues. The germline V gene encodes CDR1 SGHDT and CDR2 YYEEEE. The junction had 9 bases not matched to a gene; V was cut back by 4 bases and J by 5 bases. CDR3 sequence: CASSATSGRDWETQYF. The CDR3 DNA sequence: TGTGCCAGCAGCGCGACTAGCGGGAGAGATTGGGAGACCCAGTACTTC.

This chain joins TRBV6-5 and TRBJ2-3; TRBD2 is a possible D gene (6 bases). V was trimmed by 0 bases and J by 2 bases, leaving 9 bases between them. The CDR3 is 15 residues long. Germline assignment: CDR1 MNHEY and CDR2 SVGAGI. CDR3 protein: CASSYSGLNTDTQYF. The CDR3 nucleotides read TGTGCCAGCAGTTACTCGGGACTGAACACAGATACGCAGTATTTT.

CDR3 nucleotides: TGTGCCAGCCTCCTAGGAGACTATAGCACAGATACGCAGTATTTT. As protein: CASLLGDYSTDTQYF. The chain couples TRBV28 to TRBJ2-3, with a possible D match to TRBD2 (5 bases). Germline lookup yields CDR1 MDHEN and CDR2 SYDVKM. This CDR3 region has 15 residues. V was clipped by 8 bases and J by 0 bases, with 15 bases between them.

The chain combines TRBV5-1 with TRBJ2-1, with 7 bases fitting TRBD2. The V gene's germline CDR1 is SGHRS and CDR2 YFSETQ. Trimming took 5 bases from V and 3 from J; bases not matched to a gene: 2. There are 13 residues in the CDR3. The CDR3 nucleotides read TGCGCCAGCAGAGAGCGGGACTACAATGAGCAGTTCTTC. Translating it yields CASRERDYNEQFF. Complete variable domain (other parts from reference TRBV5-1 and TRBJ2-1): KAGVTQTPRYLIKTRGQQVTLSCSPISGHRSVSWYQQTPGQGLQFLFEYFSETQRNKGNFPGRFSGRQFSNSRSEMNVSTLELGDSALYLCASRERDYNEQFFGPGTRLTVL.

The CDR3 DNA reads TGCGCCAGCAGTTTAGCCGAGAATCAGCCCCAGCATTTT. Residues: CASSLAENQPQHF. This chain uses TRBV5-1 with TRBJ1-5; D is uncertain. Germline CDR1 is SGHRS and CDR2 is YFSETQ. CDR3 length: 13 residues. Trimming left V 5 bases short and J 4 bases short, with 10 bases between.

CDR3 in amino acids: CASSLASGSSYEQYF. As DNA, the CDR3 is TGTGCCAGCAGCTTAGCTAGCGGGAGCTCCTACGAGCAGTACTTC. V is TRBV7-2 and J is TRBJ2-7; 9 nucleotides align to TRBD2. Germline V lookup: CDR1 SGHTA, CDR2 FQGNSA. V was pared by 0 bases and J by 0 bases, with 0 bases of the junction left unmatched. This CDR3 has 15 residues.

The J gene is TRBJ2-7, the V gene TRBV6-1; D is uncertain. The CDR3 covers 10 residues. The germline V gene has CDR1 MNHNS and CDR2 SASEGT. Trimming took 6 bases from V and 6 from J, leaving 6 bases between them. The CDR3 DNA reads TGTGCCAGCAGAAGTAGCGAGCAGTACTTC. Translated, it gives CASRSSEQYF.

In its sample, this clone was seen once. CDR3 in DNA: TGTGCCAGCAGTCCAACCGGGACAGGGGAAGGCTACACCTTC. This codes for CASSPTGTGEGYTF. The chain recombines TRBV11-1 with TRBJ1-2; 10 bases map to TRBD1. The CDR3 runs to 14 residues. The V gene end was trimmed by 6 bases and the J gene end by 8 bases; junction bases not matched to a gene: 9. Germline CDR1 SGHAT, CDR2 FQDESV (reference sequence).

This clone was found once. CDR3 in amino acids: CASSVQRSFYEQYF. For the CDR3, the DNA is TGTGCCAGCAGCGTTCAGCGGAGCTTCTACGAGCAGTACTTC. V is TRBV13 and J is TRBJ2-7, with D possibly matching TRBD2 (5 bases). There are 14 residues in the CDR3. The germline V gene encodes CDR1 PRHDT and CDR2 FYEKMQ (reference sequence). With 5 bases removed from V and 3 bases from J, the gap between germline ends came to 14 bases.